Listed below are T cell receptor beta chains from one sample, sequenced in a study of OX40 agonist ivuxolimab in advanced cancers. The repertoire was sequenced with immunoSEQ multiplex PCR; TCRdb's copy has only in-frame clones and lacks some. This table has 100,000 to 110,000 clones, less than 95% appearing once. The material was CD4+ or CD8+ T cells sorted from blood, obtained in a trial of the OX40 agonist ivuxolimab. These TCRs come from an adult with an advanced solid tumor such as melanoma, head and neck, liver or kidney cancer. The CDR3 runs from the conserved cysteine through the conserved F or W. Fields, in order: J gene, D gene, V gene, clone size, CDR3 DNA, CDR3 protein. A D gene is named only where the DNA matches it firmly. Clone size is not always given. Where it is, it says once, few, many or a class for expanded clones.

>TRBJ1-5|.|TRBV19|.
TGTGCCAGTCGGGGGGCAGGCTATAGCAATCAGCCCCAGCATTTT
CASRGAGYSNQPQHF
>TRBJ2-5|TRBD2|TRBV12-5|.
TGTGCTAGTGGTGGCGGCCGAACCCGACTAGCGGGCTTCCAAGAGACCCAGTACTTC
CASGGGRTRLAGFQETQYF
>TRBJ1-1|.|TRBV18|.
TGTGCCAGCTCAATCCAACAGAACACTGAAGCTTTCTTT
CASSIQQNTEAFF
>TRBJ2-2|.|TRBV27|.
TGTGCCAGCAGTTTCCGGGTCCCCTCAAGCACCGGGGAGCTGTTTTTT
CASSFRVPSSTGELFF
>TRBJ1-2|.|TRBV7-2|.
TGTGCCAGCAGCCTCGACAGCTATGGCTACACCTTC
CASSLDSYGYTF
>TRBJ2-5|.|TRBV18|.
TGTGCCAGCTCACGATATGATGAGACCCAGTACTTC
CASSRYDETQYF
>TRBJ2-3|.|TRBV20-1|.
TGCAGTGCTTGGCTGACTAGTGAGCAGTATTTT
CSAWLTSEQYF
>TRBJ2-3|.|TRBV7-7|.
TGTGCTAGCAGCCCTCTTAACCCCACAGATACGCAGTATTTT
CASSPLNPTDTQYF
>TRBJ2-5|.|TRBV27|.
TGTGCCAGCAGTGGATGGGGCCGTGAGACCCAGTACTTC
CASSGWGRETQYF
>TRBJ2-1|TRBD1|TRBV28|.
TGTGCCAGCAGTCCATCCCGGGACAGAGGATACAATGAGCAGTTCTTC
CASSPSRDRGYNEQFF
>TRBJ2-7|.|TRBV28|.
TGTGCCAGCAGTCCCCCAAATTACGAGCAGTACTTC
CASSPPNYEQYF
>TRBJ1-5|TRBD1|TRBV7-2|.
TGTGCCAGCAGCTTAACCAGGGGGGGCAATCAGCCCCAGCATTTT
CASSLTRGGNQPQHF
>TRBJ2-3|.|TRBV18|.
TGTGCCAGCTCACTCCTAGGTGATAGCACAGATACGCAGTATTTT
CASSLLGDSTDTQYF
>TRBJ1-1|.|TRBV30|.
TGTGCCTGGGAGACAGGCATCTCAGCTTTCTTT
CAWETGISAFF
>TRBJ2-5|.|TRBV2|.
TGTGCCAGCAGTGGGGGGTCAGGGTCCTGGGAGGAGACCCAGTACTTC
CASSGGSGSWEETQYF
>TRBJ2-7|.|TRBV5-5|.
TGTGCCAGCAGCTTCGAGACACTCTACGAGCAGTACTTC
CASSFETLYEQYF
>TRBJ2-5|.|TRBV28|.
TGTGCCAGCAGTTTAAGGGGTCCGGGGACCCAGTACTTC
CASSLRGPGTQYF
>TRBJ1-1|.|TRBV28|once
TGTGCCAGCAGTTTTCCAGGGAACATGAACACTGAAGCTTTCTTT
CASSFPGNMNTEAFF
>TRBJ2-1|.|TRBV6-5|.
TGTGCCAGCAGCCCAACCCCTTCCTACAATGAGCAGTTCTTC
CASSPTPSYNEQFF
>TRBJ2-3|.|TRBV18|.
TGTGCCAGCTCACCAGTACAGGGCCCAGATACGCAGTATTTT
CASSPVQGPDTQYF
>TRBJ2-3|.|TRBV5-1|.
TGCGCCAGCAGCTTGGAAGGGCTAGGGTCGGAGGATACGCAGTATTTT
CASSLEGLGSEDTQYF
>TRBJ1-2|TRBD1|TRBV30|.
TGTGCCTGGAGTGTACAAGGACAGGGAATCTTC
CAWSVQGQGIF
>TRBJ2-7|TRBD1|TRBV5-6|.
TGTGCCAGCTTCTTCGAGGACAGGGATTACGAGCAGTACTTC
CASFFEDRDYEQYF
>TRBJ2-7|TRBD2|TRBV7-2|.
TGTGCCAGCAACTTCCTAGCGGGAGACTACGAGCAGTACTTC
CASNFLAGDYEQYF
>TRBJ1-5|.|TRBV28|.
TGTGCCAGCACCAGAGCCGGACCTTCAAGATACGGCAATCAGCCCCAGCATTTT
CASTRAGPSRYGNQPQHF
>TRBJ1-4|.|TRBV10-3|.
TGTGCCATCAGTGATCGTCAGGGGAACGAAAAACTGTTTTTT
CAISDRQGNEKLFF
>TRBJ1-1|.|TRBV6-6|.
TGTGCCAGCAGTTACTATGGGAACACTGAAGCTTTCTTT
CASSYYGNTEAFF
>TRBJ2-3|.|TRBV29-1|.
TGCAGCGTCGCCTCGGGGGCGGGATTGGCAGATACGCAGTATTTT
CSVASGAGLADTQYF
>TRBJ2-5|.|TRBV5-4|.
TGTGCCAGCAGCTTATCGGAGACCCAGTACTTC
CASSLSETQYF
>TRBJ1-2|TRBD1|TRBV5-6|.
TGTGCCAGCAGCCCGGTCGCGCGGGGACAGGGTAACTATGGCTACACCTTC
CASSPVARGQGNYGYTF
>TRBJ2-7|TRBD2|TRBV18|.
TGTGCCAGCTCACCCCAGCTAGCGGGAGGGCCTCTCGAGCAGTACTTC
CASSPQLAGGPLEQYF
>TRBJ2-3|.|TRBV7-9|.
TGTGCCAGCAGCTTAGTGGGGGCAGATACGCAGTATTTT
CASSLVGADTQYF
>TRBJ2-7|TRBD2|TRBV18|.
TGTGCCAGCTCACCCCTACGGACTAGCGAAACGGACGAGCAGTACTTC
CASSPLRTSETDEQYF
>TRBJ2-3|TRBD2|TRBV7-9|.
TGTGCCAGCAGTCAAGCTGGACGCGGGAGGGTGGGAGATACGCAGTATTTT
CASSQAGRGRVGDTQYF
>TRBJ1-5|.|TRBV4-2|.
TGTGCCAGCAGCCAAGAGATTATGGTCCCGAGACATCAGCCCCAGCATTTT
CASSQEIMVPRHQPQHF
>TRBJ1-5|TRBD1|TRBV2|.
TGTGCCAGCAGTCAGGACAGGGGGCTTCAGCCCCAGCATTTT
CASSQDRGLQPQHF
>TRBJ2-7|.|TRBV6-5|.
TGTGCCAGCACCCCCCGAGGGGTCCACTCCTACGAGCAGTACTTC
CASTPRGVHSYEQYF
>TRBJ1-1|.|TRBV19|.
TGTGCCAGTGGGGTGCGGGCGAACACTGAAGCTTTCTTT
CASGVRANTEAFF
>TRBJ2-6|TRBD2|TRBV19|.
TGTGCCAGTAGCAGCGGGACCTCTGGGGCCAACGTCCTGACTTTC
CASSSGTSGANVLTF
>TRBJ1-4|.|TRBV2|.
TGTGCCAGCAGTGAACCCTTAGGGGTCATCATGAATAATGAAAAACTGTTTTTT
CASSEPLGVIMNNEKLFF
>TRBJ2-7|TRBD2|TRBV6-1|.
TGTGCCAGCAGTGGGGGACTAGCATTCCACGAGCAGTACTTC
CASSGGLAFHEQYF
>TRBJ1-1|TRBD1|TRBV4-2|few
TGTGCCAGCAGCCAAGGAGGGGGCGGTGGCACTGAAGCTTTCTTT
CASSQGGGGGTEAFF
>TRBJ2-7|TRBD1|TRBV27|.
TGTGCCAGCAGTGACAGGGTTGCGACGAGGAAGTACTTC
CASSDRVATRKYF
>TRBJ2-5|TRBD1|TRBV7-3|once
TGTGCCAGCAGCCAGGACAGGGCGGAGACCCAGTACTTC
CASSQDRAETQYF
>TRBJ2-1|.|TRBV7-3|few
TGTGCCAGCAGCTTAACCGGAAAGGTCTACAATGAGCAGTTCTTC
CASSLTGKVYNEQFF
>TRBJ2-7|.|TRBV7-2|.
TGTGCCAGCAGCTTAGCGGGTACGAGGGAGCAGTACTTC
CASSLAGTREQYF
>TRBJ2-2|TRBD1|TRBV19|once
TGTGCCAGTAGGAATGGACAGGCTTCATCCACCGGGGAGCTGTTTTTT
CASRNGQASSTGELFF
>TRBJ1-2|.|TRBV5-1|once
TGCGCCAGCAGCCCAGGGACAACCAATTTTAACTATGGCTACACCTTC
CASSPGTTNFNYGYTF
>TRBJ1-1|.|TRBV7-2|.
TGTGCCAGCAGCTTAGGGGGCAGGCCTTACACTGAAGCTTTCTTT
CASSLGGRPYTEAFF
>TRBJ2-2|.|TRBV30|.
TGTGCCTGGAGTGGGGGGCTAGCATCCCAGCGCGGGGAGCTGTTTTTT
CAWSGGLASQRGELFF
>TRBJ2-7|.|TRBV18|.
TGTGCCAGCTCACGACAGGACCACGAGCAGTACTTC
CASSRQDHEQYF